This entry features one TCR beta chain sequence. What it binds is not known. This sample is drawn from a study of cytomegalovirus exposure and HLA in healthy donors. General observations from the study: Earlier analysis found most TCR beta V segments productive about 90% or about 30% of the time. In a later analysis, 16,951 TCR beta sequences were associated with HLA alleles at 0.05 false discovery rate.

PCR primers comprised 60 Vbeta and 13 Jbeta primers. The data were produced by immunoSEQ multiplex PCR, yet TCRdb's version contains in-frame clones alone and is incomplete. Of 100,000 to 150,000 clones in the sample, roughly 69% were seen once. The V gene's germline CDR1 is SEHNR and CDR2 FQNEAQ (reference sequence). Trimming pared 0 bases from V and 3 bases from J, leaving 6 bases between. CDR3 length: 14 residues. Healthy bone marrow donors made up the donors. V gene TRBV7-9 combines with J gene TRBJ2-1; tentatively, D is TRBD1 (6 bases). Material: PBMCs. The clonotype was recovered from a human donor in good health. CDR3 loop: CASSLAQGYNEQFF. CDR3 sequence (DNA): TGTGCCAGCAGCTTAGCACAGGGCTACAATGAGCAGTTCTTC. Together with reference TRBV7-9 and TRBJ2-1, the CDR3 gives the full variable domain: DTGVSQNPRHKITKRGQNVTFRCDPISEHNRLYWYRQTLGQGPEFLTYFQNEAQLEKSRLLSDRFSAERPKGSFSTLEIQRTEQGDSAMYLCASSLAQGYNEQFFGPGTRLTVL.